A selection of T cell receptor beta chains follows, all from one sample in a study of CD8 T cells in ankylosing spondylitis. TCRdb independently ran MiXCR on the 5' RACE reads; one entry per CDR3 protein. The sample holds 250,000 to 350,000 distinct CDR3 sequences, roughly 20% seen once. Sequenced material: blood, either unsorted or a sorted T cell fraction (not recorded which). All receptors come from a male donor with ankylosing spondylitis or in good health (not recorded which). The CDR3 runs from the conserved cysteine through the conserved F or W. The order of the fields is clone size, J gene, D gene, V gene, CDR3 DNA, CDR3 protein. A D gene is named only where the DNA matches it firmly. Expanded clones are given a class, and other clones once, few, many or no size at all.

size: few; J: TRBJ1-2; D: TRBD1; V: TRBV27; DNA: TGTGCCAGCAGTTTTTCGGACAGGGGGAATGGCTACACCTTC; CDR3: CASSFSDRGNGYTF
size: many; J: TRBJ2-1; D: TRBD2; V: TRBV9; DNA: TGTGCCAGCAGCAGGACTAGCGGGAGGAGGGTCAATGAGCAGTTCTTC; CDR3: CASSRTSGRRVNEQFF
size: few; J: TRBJ2-2; D: NA; V: TRBV5-1; DNA: TGCGCCAGCAGCTTGCCCACACCCGGTCCCGGGGAGCTGTTTTTT; CDR3: CASSLPTPGPGELFF
size: many; J: TRBJ2-3; D: NA; V: TRBV7-3; DNA: TGTGCCAGCAGCTTAATCGGGATCACAGATACGCAGTATTTT; CDR3: CASSLIGITDTQYF
size: NA; J: TRBJ1-1; D: NA; V: TRBV7-9; DNA: TGTGCCAGCAGCTTAGTAAGCGGTTCGTACACTGAAGCTTTCTTT; CDR3: CASSLVSGSYTEAFF
size: few; J: TRBJ1-1; D: NA; V: TRBV30; DNA: TGTGCCTGGAGTGTACGGGGGGGCCCATCGAGGAGGACTGAAGCTTTCTTT; CDR3: CAWSVRGGPSRRTEAFF
size: NA; J: TRBJ2-1; D: TRBD2; V: TRBV5-1; DNA: TGCGCCAGCAGCCTGGACGCTAGCGGTTCCTACAATGAGCAGTTCTTC; CDR3: CASSLDASGSYNEQFF
size: NA; J: TRBJ2-2; D: TRBD1; V: TRBV9; DNA: TGTGCCAGCAGCCCGGCGGCCGGGACAGGGGACACCGGGGAGCTGTTTTTT; CDR3: CASSPAAGTGDTGELFF
size: few; J: TRBJ1-5; D: NA; V: TRBV28; DNA: TGTGCCAGCAGTGACCCCGGGGAGCCCCAGCATTTT; CDR3: CASSDPGEPQHF
size: few; J: TRBJ2-6; D: NA; V: TRBV9; DNA: TGTGCCAGCAGCGACAGATTCTCTGGGGCCAACGTCCTGACTTTC; CDR3: CASSDRFSGANVLTF
size: NA; J: TRBJ2-2; D: TRBD2; V: TRBV3-1; DNA: TGTGCCAGCAGCCTCGGACTAGCGCTGAACACCGGGGAGCTGTTTTTT; CDR3: CASSLGLALNTGELFF
size: few; J: TRBJ2-2; D: TRBD1; V: TRBV24-1; DNA: TGTGCCACCAGTGACTCTTTCACAGGGGGGCAGGGCACCGGGGAGCTGTTTTTT; CDR3: CATSDSFTGGQGTGELFF
size: few; J: TRBJ2-5; D: NA; V: TRBV14; DNA: TGTGCCAGCAGCCGGGAGGAGCGGGTCCACCGAGAGACCCAGTACTTC; CDR3: CASSREERVHRETQYF
size: many; J: TRBJ2-5; D: TRBD1; V: TRBV10-2; DNA: TGCGCCAGCAGACCGGGACAGGGACAAGAGACCCAGTACTTC; CDR3: CASRPGQGQETQYF
size: few; J: TRBJ1-5; D: NA; V: TRBV28; DNA: TGTGCCAGCAGTTTATCACGCTATCAGCCCCAGCATTTT; CDR3: CASSLSRYQPQHF
size: many; J: TRBJ2-3; D: NA; V: TRBV7-3; DNA: TGTGCCAGCAGCTTTATTGGGGCAGATACGCAGTATTTT; CDR3: CASSFIGADTQYF
size: NA; J: TRBJ2-3; D: TRBD2; V: TRBV20-1; DNA: TGCAGTGCTAGAGTGGCGGGGGACGCCGTTTGGGATACGCAGTATTTT; CDR3: CSARVAGDAVWDTQYF
size: few; J: TRBJ2-2; D: NA; V: TRBV11-2; DNA: TGTGCCAGCAGCTCCCCGCTCAGGACGCGGGCCGGGGAGCTGTTTTTT; CDR3: CASSSPLRTRAGELFF
size: many; J: TRBJ2-1; D: TRBD2; V: TRBV12-3/TRBV12-4; DNA: TGTGCCAGCAGTTTTTCACTAGCGGGGGCTAGAGAGCAGTTCTTC; CDR3: CASSFSLAGAREQFF
size: NA; J: TRBJ1-1; D: NA; V: TRBV7-9; DNA: TGTGCCAGCAGCCCTGGGACCCCAGACCTAAGGTCTTTCTTT; CDR3: CASSPGTPDLRSFF
size: few; J: TRBJ2-1; D: TRBD2; V: TRBV12-3/TRBV12-4; DNA: TGTGCCAGCAGTAGCGGGGGGACTGAGCAGTTCTTC; CDR3: CASSSGGTEQFF
size: few; J: TRBJ2-3; D: TRBD1; V: TRBV2; DNA: TGTGCCGGCAGACCGGGACAGAGCACAGATACGCAGTATTTT; CDR3: CAGRPGQSTDTQYF
size: few; J: TRBJ2-5; D: NA; V: TRBV24-1; DNA: TGTGCCACCAGTGATCTCGGTTGGGGGGAGACCCAGTACTTC; CDR3: CATSDLGWGETQYF
size: NA; J: TRBJ1-6; D: NA; V: TRBV27; DNA: TGTGCCAGCAGTCTTCTCCAGCGAGGGGCCCTCCACTTT; CDR3: CASSLLQRGALHF
size: many; J: TRBJ2-5; D: TRBD2; V: TRBV10-3; DNA: TGTGCCATCAGTGCGCGAGCGGGAGTACGGGAGACCCAGTACTTC; CDR3: CAISARAGVRETQYF
size: NA; J: TRBJ1-2; D: NA; V: TRBV4-2; DNA: TGTGCCAGCAGCCCCGCGGCACAGACCGACTATGGCTACACCTTC; CDR3: CASSPAAQTDYGYTF
size: NA; J: TRBJ2-5; D: TRBD2; V: TRBV13; DNA: TGTGCCAGCAGCCTCACCTGGACTAGCGGCCAAGAGACCCAGTACTTC; CDR3: CASSLTWTSGQETQYF
size: few; J: TRBJ2-1; D: TRBD2; V: TRBV27; DNA: TGTGCCAGCAGTCTGGGACTAGCGGTTGCGGATGAGCAGTTCTTC; CDR3: CASSLGLAVADEQFF
size: NA; J: TRBJ2-6; D: TRBD1; V: TRBV18; DNA: TGTGCCAGCTCACCAGGGACAGTCGCCTCTGGGGCCAACGTCCTGACTTTC; CDR3: CASSPGTVASGANVLTF
size: few; J: TRBJ2-1; D: NA; V: TRBV12-3/TRBV12-4; DNA: TGTGCCAGCAGTTCCGAGGACCTATACAATGAGCAGTTCTTC; CDR3: CASSSEDLYNEQFF
size: NA; J: TRBJ1-5; D: NA; V: TRBV4-1; DNA: TGCGCCAGCAGCCAACAGGGCAGTCAGCCCCAGCATTTT; CDR3: CASSQQGSQPQHF
size: NA; J: TRBJ2-2; D: NA; V: TRBV27; DNA: TGTGCCAGCAGTATTCCGGACACCGGGGAGCTGTTTTTT; CDR3: CASSIPDTGELFF
size: NA; J: TRBJ2-3; D: TRBD1; V: TRBV20-1; DNA: TGCAGTGCTAGGCCGGGACAGGGCCCAGATACGCAGTATTTT; CDR3: CSARPGQGPDTQYF
size: once; J: TRBJ1-1; D: NA; V: TRBV7-2; DNA: TGTGCCAGCAGCTCCCCGAGCACGCTGAACACTGAAGCTTTCTTT; CDR3: CASSSPSTLNTEAFF
size: many; J: TRBJ2-1; D: NA; V: TRBV9; DNA: TGTGCCAGCAGCTCTTTCCTAGAAAACAATGAGCAGTTCTTC; CDR3: CASSSFLENNEQFF
size: few; J: TRBJ2-3; D: NA; V: TRBV28; DNA: TGTGCCAGCAGCCCGCTCCAGGGAAGCACAGATACGCAGTATTTT; CDR3: CASSPLQGSTDTQYF
size: few; J: TRBJ2-3; D: TRBD2; V: TRBV19; DNA: TGTGCCAGTAGTATTGCGGGAGCCCAAGATACGCAGTATTTT; CDR3: CASSIAGAQDTQYF
size: NA; J: TRBJ1-3; D: TRBD1; V: TRBV2; DNA: TGTGCCAGCAAGACAGGGGGCTCTGGAAACACCATATATTTT; CDR3: CASKTGGSGNTIYF
size: NA; J: TRBJ2-1; D: TRBD2; V: TRBV2; DNA: TGTGCCAGCAGGGCGGCGCTAGCGGGGGACAATGAGCAGTTCTTC; CDR3: CASRAALAGDNEQFF
size: NA; J: TRBJ2-5; D: TRBD2; V: TRBV6-1; DNA: TGTGCCAGCAGTAGCCTAGCGGGGCGGGAGACCCAGTACTTC; CDR3: CASSSLAGRETQYF
size: few; J: TRBJ2-5; D: NA; V: TRBV18; DNA: TGTGCCAGCTCACCAAGGATGAGACAAGAGACCCAGTACTTC; CDR3: CASSPRMRQETQYF
size: NA; J: TRBJ1-1; D: NA; V: TRBV12-3/TRBV12-4; DNA: TGTGCCAGCAGGCCCGGTCACGAGGGTACTGAAGCTTTCTTT; CDR3: CASRPGHEGTEAFF
size: NA; J: TRBJ2-5; D: NA; V: TRBV19; DNA: TGTGCCAGTAGCCAGAGGGGGACCCAAGAGACCCAGTACTTC; CDR3: CASSQRGTQETQYF
size: NA; J: TRBJ2-5; D: TRBD1; V: TRBV9; DNA: TGTGCCAGCAGCGGCCCGACAGGGGGCGGAGAGACCCAGTACTTC; CDR3: CASSGPTGGGETQYF
size: few; J: TRBJ2-1; D: NA; V: TRBV7-8; DNA: TGTGCCAGCAGCTTAGGGACTATCGATTACAATGAGCAGTTCTTC; CDR3: CASSLGTIDYNEQFF
size: few; J: TRBJ1-1; D: TRBD1; V: TRBV12-3/TRBV12-4; DNA: TGTGCCAGCAGTGACAGGGTTGAAGCTTTCTTT; CDR3: CASSDRVEAFF
size: many; J: TRBJ2-3; D: TRBD2; V: TRBV5-1; DNA: TGCGCCAGCAGCCCAGGGACTAGCTCCGGCACAGATACGCAGTATTTT; CDR3: CASSPGTSSGTDTQYF
size: few; J: TRBJ1-6; D: NA; V: TRBV27; DNA: TGTGCCAGCAGCGCGACAGGACAATCCGGGCTATCCCTCCACTTT; CDR3: CASSATGQSGLSLHF
size: many; J: TRBJ2-1; D: NA; V: TRBV12-3/TRBV12-4; DNA: TGTGCCAGCAGTCTCGGGGTGGGCGAGCAGTTCTTC; CDR3: CASSLGVGEQFF
size: NA; J: TRBJ2-2; D: TRBD2; V: TRBV7-8; DNA: TGTGCCAGCAGCTCCCCTTGGGGGGGAAACACCGGGGAGCTGTTTTTT; CDR3: CASSSPWGGNTGELFF
size: NA; J: TRBJ2-1; D: NA; V: TRBV28; DNA: TGTGCCAGTGGGCTTTTTACCTACAATGAGCAGTTCTTC; CDR3: CASGLFTYNEQFF
size: NA; J: TRBJ1-1; D: NA; V: TRBV13; DNA: TGTGCCAGCAGCTTAGGCCTAGCCCGTCCAGGGACTGAAGCTTTCTTT; CDR3: CASSLGLARPGTEAFF
size: few; J: TRBJ2-2; D: TRBD2; V: TRBV4-2; DNA: TGTGCCAGCAGCCCCATCGGGCTAGCGGGGAGCGGGGAGCTGTTTTTT; CDR3: CASSPIGLAGSGELFF
size: NA; J: TRBJ1-3; D: NA; V: TRBV12-3/TRBV12-4; DNA: TGTGCCAGCAGTACCCAGGGGACTGGAAACACCATATATTTT; CDR3: CASSTQGTGNTIYF
size: NA; J: TRBJ2-1; D: NA; V: TRBV11-2; DNA: TGTGCCAGCAGCTCCGTTTCGCGGCACAATGAGCAGTTCTTC; CDR3: CASSSVSRHNEQFF